Listed below are T cell receptor beta chains from one sample, sequenced in a study of T cell repertoires in cytomegalovirus infection. Via MiXCR, TCRdb re-called the reads, giving one row per CDR3 protein. The sample gives about 260,000 distinct CDR3 sequences, roughly 13% of which show up once; around 8.8% is in the top ten. The sequencing input was PBMCs. The receptors shown here come from a human donor in good health (CMV status not recorded). Some clones in this sample may be carry-over from other donors' samples. CDR3s include the opening cysteine and the closing phenylalanine or tryptophan. Each record gives: D gene, J gene, CDR3 length, clone size, V gene, CDR3 protein, CDR3 DNA. D genes are given only for firm matches. Only part of the rows carry a size: once, few, many, or a class if the clone is expanded.

>NA|TRBJ2-5|12|few|TRBV27
CASSFNGETQYF
TGTGCCAGCAGTTTTAACGGGGAGACCCAGTACTTC
>NA|TRBJ2-1|15|many|TRBV28
CASSLYASLDNEQFF
TGTGCCAGCAGTTTATATGCCAGTTTGGACAATGAGCAGTTCTTC
>NA|TRBJ1-3|17|few|TRBV2
CASSLEYEDSNGNTIYF
TGTGCCAGCAGTTTAGAATATGAGGACAGTAACGGAAACACCATATATTTT
>NA|TRBJ2-3|15|few|TRBV20-1
CSARDMGAREATQYF
TGCAGTGCTAGGGATATGGGGGCTAGAGAAGCTACGCAGTATTTT
>TRBD1|TRBJ1-1|14|many|TRBV7-2
CASSLETGITEAFF
TGTGCCAGCAGCTTAGAGACAGGGATCACTGAAGCTTTCTTT
>NA|TRBJ2-5|14|NA|TRBV5-4
CASSLGGAQETQYF
TGTGCCAGCAGCTTGGGGGGAGCTCAAGAGACCCAGTACTTC
>TRBD1|TRBJ2-2|16|NA|TRBV5-6
CASSWDSGALTGELFF
TGTGCCAGCAGCTGGGACAGTGGGGCTTTAACCGGGGAGCTGTTTTTT
>NA|TRBJ2-7|16|NA|TRBV18
CASSPPGTALSYEQYF
TGTGCCAGCTCACCACCCGGGACGGCGCTCTCCTACGAGCAGTACTTC
>NA|TRBJ2-7|12|many|TRBV6-2/TRBV6-3
CASKDRTYEQYF
TGTGCCAGCAAGGACAGAACCTACGAGCAGTACTTC
>NA|TRBJ2-1|17|NA|TRBV14
CASSQDGRDWSYNEQFF
TGTGCCAGCAGCCAAGACGGCAGGGACTGGTCCTACAATGAGCAGTTCTTC
>TRBD1|TRBJ2-3|14|NA|TRBV18
CASSPGTATDTQYF
TGTGCCAGCTCACCTGGGACAGCTACAGATACGCAGTATTTT
>NA|TRBJ1-2|13|many|TRBV6-2/TRBV6-3
CASNAGEHYGYTF
TGTGCCAGCAACGCAGGGGAGCACTATGGCTACACCTTC
>NA|TRBJ1-1|13|few|TRBV7-2
CASSLERGSEAFF
TGTGCCAGCAGCCTAGAGCGGGGGAGTGAAGCTTTCTTT
>NA|TRBJ2-2|15|NA|TRBV7-2
CASSLFGSNTGELFF
TGTGCCAGCAGCTTATTTGGCAGTAACACCGGGGAGCTGTTTTTT
>NA|TRBJ1-3|16|many|TRBV7-2
CASSLGPLPSGNTIYF
TGTGCCAGCAGCTTAGGTCCATTACCCTCTGGAAACACCATATATTTT
>TRBD1|TRBJ1-5|14|few|TRBV6-5
CASSRGGRDQPQHF
TGTGCCAGCAGCCGAGGGGGCCGGGATCAGCCCCAGCATTTT
>NA|TRBJ1-1|15|many|TRBV11-3
CASSLPYNKNTEAFF
TGTGCCAGCAGCTTACCCTACAACAAGAACACTGAAGCTTTCTTT
>NA|TRBJ2-3|14|many|TRBV7-2
CASSMLTRTDTQYF
TGTGCCAGCAGCATGCTCACTCGTACAGATACGCAGTATTTT
>TRBD1|TRBJ2-7|13|many|TRBV12-3/TRBV12-4
CASSRTGKNEQYF
TGTGCCAGCTCAAGGACAGGGAAAAACGAGCAGTACTTC
>NA|TRBJ2-1|15|few|TRBV6-6
CASTDPRRGYNEQFF
TGTGCCAGCACCGACCCCAGGCGGGGCTACAATGAGCAGTTCTTC
>TRBD2|TRBJ2-1|16|NA|TRBV11-2
CASSLGRLALYNEQFF
TGTGCCAGCAGCTTAGGGAGACTAGCCCTCTACAATGAGCAGTTCTTC
>NA|TRBJ2-2|15|many|TRBV7-2
CASSLEVGYTGELFF
TGTGCCAGCAGCTTAGAAGTCGGCTACACCGGGGAGCTGTTTTTT
>NA|TRBJ2-2|13|few|TRBV28
CASSESNTGELFF
TGTGCCAGCAGTGAGTCCAACACCGGGGAGCTGTTTTTT
>NA|TRBJ2-3|14|NA|TRBV18
CASSPIPSTDTQYF
TGTGCCAGCTCACCTATCCCTTCCACAGATACGCAGTATTTT
>TRBD1|TRBJ2-5|17|many|TRBV4-2
CASSQEWTGGPRETQYF
TGTGCCAGCAGCCAAGAGTGGACAGGGGGCCCGAGAGAGACCCAGTACTTC
>NA|TRBJ1-6|13|NA|TRBV20-1
CSVPLGGTSPLHF
TGCAGTGTTCCGCTTGGGGGGACTTCACCCCTCCACTTT
>NA|TRBJ2-2|15|NA|TRBV5-8
CASSWRFTNTGELFF
TGTGCCAGCAGCTGGCGGTTTACGAACACCGGGGAGCTGTTTTTT
>TRBD1|TRBJ1-2|13|NA|TRBV7-9
CASRPGGGYGYTF
TGTGCCAGCAGACCAGGGGGCGGCTATGGCTACACCTTC
>NA|TRBJ2-1|14|NA|TRBV14
CASSQALVYNEQFF
TGTGCCAGCAGCCAAGCTCTAGTATACAATGAGCAGTTCTTC
>NA|TRBJ1-2|16|many|TRBV6-1
CASSGQAPPTYYGYTF
TGTGCCAGCAGTGGACAGGCTCCACCAACTTATTATGGCTACACCTTC
>TRBD2|TRBJ2-1|14|NA|TRBV20-1
CSATGTSGGYEQFF
TGCAGTGCTACCGGGACTAGCGGGGGGTATGAGCAGTTCTTC
>NA|TRBJ2-7|13|many|TRBV7-2
CASSSRTAYEQYF
TGTGCCAGCAGCTCCCGGACTGCCTACGAGCAGTACTTC
>TRBD2|TRBJ2-1|15|few|TRBV27
CASSSGLAFSGEQFF
TGTGCCAGCAGTTCGGGACTAGCGTTTTCCGGCGAGCAGTTCTTC
>NA|TRBJ1-1|10|few|TRBV20-1
CSAREHEAFF
TGCAGTGCTAGAGAACACGAAGCTTTCTTT
>TRBD1|TRBJ1-2|13|NA|TRBV20-1
CSATQGANYGYTF
TGCAGTGCAACCCAGGGGGCAAACTATGGCTACACCTTC
>NA|TRBJ1-5|14|many|TRBV10-3
CAISARDSNQPQHF
TGTGCCATCAGCGCTCGGGACAGCAATCAGCCCCAGCATTTT
>NA|TRBJ1-1|16|many|TRBV7-8
CASSLWETRTYTEAFF
TGTGCCAGCAGCTTATGGGAAACAAGAACGTACACTGAAGCTTTCTTT
>NA|TRBJ1-2|14|NA|TRBV7-6
CASSSAGSGYGYTF
TGTGCCAGCAGCTCGGCAGGGTCAGGCTATGGCTACACCTTC
>NA|TRBJ1-2|15|many|TRBV7-2
CASSLGDRSREGYTF
TGTGCCAGCAGCTTGGGCGACAGGTCTCGAGAAGGCTACACCTTC
>NA|TRBJ2-2|15|few|TRBV29-1
CSVGRLDPGSGELFF
TGCAGCGTCGGTCGACTTGACCCGGGGAGCGGGGAGCTGTTTTTT
>TRBD1|TRBJ1-5|19|many|TRBV19
CASSKGENRGRPGHQPQHF
TGTGCCAGTAGTAAAGGGGAAAACAGGGGGCGCCCCGGGCATCAGCCCCAGCATTTT
>TRBD1|TRBJ2-3|17|once|TRBV4-1
CASSQAGDRGHTDTQYF
TGCGCCAGCAGCCAAGCCGGGGACAGGGGGCACACAGATACGCAGTATTTT
>TRBD1|TRBJ1-6|14|few|TRBV27
CASMVRGYNSPLHF
TGTGCCAGCATGGTCAGGGGGTACAATTCACCCCTCCACTTT
>NA|TRBJ2-7|15|many|TRBV6-1
CASSLHRESSYEQYF
TGTGCCAGCAGTCTCCATCGGGAGAGCTCCTACGAGCAGTACTTC
>NA|TRBJ1-1|14|NA|TRBV25-1
CASSSGYGNTAAFF
TGTGCCAGCAGTTCAGGATATGGGAACACTGCAGCTTTCTTT
>TRBD2|TRBJ2-1|15|many|TRBV7-8
CASSSSGSLENEQFF
TGTGCCAGCAGCTCTAGCGGGAGTTTAGAGAATGAGCAGTTCTTC
>TRBD2|TRBJ2-1|18|many|TRBV28
CASSLRAWRESSYNEQFF
TGTGCCAGCAGTTTAAGGGCCTGGCGGGAGAGCTCCTACAATGAGCAGTTCTTC
>TRBD1|TRBJ2-1|15|NA|TRBV6-4
CASSARDRAANEQFF
TGTGCCAGCAGTGCACGGGACAGGGCGGCGAATGAGCAGTTCTTC
>NA|TRBJ2-3|11|NA|TRBV29-1
CSAISGDTQYF
TGCAGCGCTATCTCGGGAGATACGCAGTATTTT
>TRBD2|TRBJ2-3|17|few|TRBV5-4
CASSPDLRGVPADTQYF
TGTGCCAGCAGCCCAGACTTGCGGGGGGTCCCGGCCGATACGCAGTATTTT
>NA|TRBJ2-7|13|few|TRBV5-4
CASSRPGVYEQYF
TGTGCCAGCAGCCGACCGGGGGTATACGAGCAGTACTTC
>NA|TRBJ2-1|10|NA|TRBV25-1
CASGENEQFF
TGTGCCAGCGGAGAGAATGAGCAGTTCTTC
>TRBD1|TRBJ2-7|15|many|TRBV12-3/TRBV12-4
CASSRDRDKPYEQYF
TGTGCCAGCAGTCGGGACAGGGACAAGCCCTACGAGCAGTACTTC
>NA|TRBJ2-6|17|many|TRBV10-3
CAISGGPAISGANVLTF
TGTGCCATCAGTGGTGGGCCGGCAATCTCTGGGGCCAACGTCCTGACTTTC
>NA|TRBJ2-2|16|few|TRBV3-1
CASSQGVHANTGELFF
TGTGCCAGCAGCCAAGGCGTTCACGCGAACACCGGGGAGCTGTTTTTT
>NA|TRBJ1-5|14|few|TRBV20-1
CSASEAAGNQPQHF
TGCAGTGCTTCGGAGGCGGCGGGCAATCAGCCCCAGCATTTT
>NA|TRBJ1-2|14|NA|TRBV20-1
CSARGIQEVWGYTF
TGCAGTGCTAGAGGGATACAGGAGGTATGGGGCTACACCTTC
>NA|TRBJ1-1|13|many|TRBV20-1
CSAPGSRDTEAFF
TGCAGTGCTCCGGGGTCCCGGGACACTGAAGCTTTCTTT